A single sample is the source of the 23 T cell receptor beta chains below, sequenced in a study of EBV T-cell therapy then PD-1 blockade in nasopharyngeal carcinoma (dated by TCRdb to 2020 to 2023). The library was produced with the immunoSEQ multiplex PCR assay. What TCRdb holds here is the immuneACCESS table cut down to in-frame rearrangements. Part of the clones is not present; checked against another copy, under half of the missing clones reflect an unresolved V gene, and the others are unexplained. The sample table holds roughly 16,000 clones, of which approximately 88% were seen once. 25% to 30% of the sample lies in the top ten. The sample's treatment or condition label, in plain terms: AdE1-LMPpoly-expanded autologous EBV-specific T-cell therapy followed by anti-PD-1 nivolumab. No antigen is known for these receptors. The source was CD8+ T cells from blood, collected at day 0 from a patient whose treatment included autologous EBV-specific T cells and nivolumab. These receptors came from a man aged 35 to 55 with nasopharyngeal carcinoma.

This sequence joins TRBV5-6 and TRBJ2-1, with a weak D call TRBD2 (5 bases). The CDR3 totals 16 residues. Germline lookup yields CDR1 SGHDT and CDR2 YYEEEE. V shed 4 bases and J shed 8 bases, with 22 bases lying between them. Written as DNA, the CDR3 is TGTGCCAGCAGCCTAGTAGGCGGTAGCGAGTTCCATGAGCAGTTCTTC. It specifies CASSLVGGSEFHEQFF.

CDR3: CASSYGSWQDLHNEQFF. CDR3 DNA: TGTGCCAGCAGCTATGGAAGTTGGCAGGACCTACACAATGAGCAGTTCTTC. The chain combines TRBV5-4 with TRBJ2-1; D ambiguous. The germline V gene has CDR1 SGHNT and CDR2 YYREEE (reference sequence). The CDR3 length is 17 residues. V was clipped by 3 bases and J by 5 bases, with 21 bases between them.

A note on this clone: Other DNA sequences in the same sample also yield this CDR3. The rearrangement joins TRBV4-3 to TRBJ2-7; 10 bases are shared with TRBD2. The CDR3 totals 15 residues. Looked up from germline, CDR1 is LGHNA and CDR2 is YSLEER. The V gene end was trimmed by 0 bases and the J gene end by 4 bases; junction bases not matched to a gene: 3. The CDR3 DNA reads as TGCGCCAGCAGCCAAGAAACTAGCGGGGTTTACGAGCAGTACTTC. Amino acids: CASSQETSGVYEQYF.

This sequence joins TRBV6-5 and TRBJ1-4, with D hard to call. CDR1 is MNHEY, CDR2 SVGAGI, per germline. The CDR3 has 15 residues. V was trimmed by 5 bases and J by 8 bases, leaving 18 bases between them. The CDR3 nucleotides read TGTGCCAGCAGTCGCACGGACGATGGCGGAGAAAAACTGTTTTTT. Translated: CASSRTDDGGEKLFF.

The V gene is TRBV15, the J gene TRBJ2-6; 9 nucleotides align to TRBD1. CDR3 length equals 16 residues. From germline, CDR1 is LNHNV and CDR2 YYDKDF (reference sequence). The V segment lost 0 bases and the J segment 12 bases; nucleotides outside the gene matches: 9. Here the CDR3 DNA reads TGTGCCACCAGCAGAGATCGGGACAGGGACCCAACCGTCCTGACTTTC. Translated: CATSRDRDRDPTVLTF.

This chain uses TRBV4-3 with TRBJ2-5, with 8 bases aligning to TRBD2. The V and J ends lost 1 base and 5 bases, in that order; junction bases with no gene match: 6. The germline gives CDR1 LGHNA, CDR2 YSLEER. The CDR3 is made up of 15 amino acids. The CDR3 sequence is CASSQARGGSETQYF. For the CDR3, the DNA is TGCGCCAGCAGCCAAGCCCGGGGGGGCAGTGAGACCCAGTACTTC.

This chain connects TRBV9 to TRBJ2-7; TRBD2 agrees at 7 bases. From germline, CDR1 is SGDLS and CDR2 YYNGEE. After removal of 3 bases from V and 3 bases from J, the junction contained 9 bases not matched to a gene. The CDR3 has 15 residues. CDR3 in amino acids: CASSESGSGGYEQYF. DNA for the CDR3: TGTGCCAGCAGCGAGAGCGGGTCGGGGGGCTACGAGCAGTACTTC. The full variable domain, its missing parts supplied by reference TRBV9 and TRBJ2-7, is DSGVTQTPKHLITATGQRVTLRCSPRSGDLSVYWYQQSLDQGLQFLIQYYNGEERAKGNILERFSAQQFPDLHSELNLSSLELGDSALYFCASSESGSGGYEQYFGPGTRLTVT.

The V gene is TRBV12-3 or TRBV12-4, the J gene TRBJ1-2, with no clear D. The CDR3 extends over 11 amino acids. V was cut by 7 bases and J by 6 bases, with 9 bases left in between. The CDR3 DNA is TGTGCCAGCAAGTTCGGAGATGGCTACACCTTC. Translation gives CASKFGDGYTF.

The chain has TRBV19 and TRBJ1-6, with D perhaps matching TRBD1 (5 bases). Looked up from germline, CDR1 is LNHDA and CDR2 is SQIVND (reference sequence). CDR3 length equals 12 residues. The germline V and J ends were trimmed by 9 bases and 14 bases, with 17 bases remaining between them. The CDR3 sequence is CASSGDGLSLHF. The CDR3 DNA sequence: TGTGCCAGCAGCGGGGACGGTTTGTCCCTCCACTTT.

This clone was counted a few times. The chain links TRBV4-1 to TRBJ1-1, with D perhaps TRBD1 (6 bases). V lost 6 bases and J lost 1, with 15 bases in between. This CDR3 spans 15 amino acids. CDR1 MGHRA and CDR2 YSYEKL come from the germline V gene. The CDR3 here is CASRRKLQGNTEAFF. The CDR3 DNA follows: TGCGCCAGCAGACGAAAGTTACAGGGGAACACTGAAGCTTTCTTT.

The rearrangement joins TRBV11-1 to TRBJ2-1; D is unclear. Germline CDR1 and CDR2: SGHAT and FQDESV (reference sequence). The ends were cut back, 3 bases at V and 5 bases at J, with 8 bases in the middle. The CDR3 extends over 13 amino acids. The CDR3 loop is CASSLPGNNEQFF. CDR3 bases: TGTGCCAGCAGCTTGCCAGGTAACAATGAGCAGTTCTTC.

The sample holds one count of this clone. The chain recombines TRBV7-8 with TRBJ1-2; D ambiguous. This CDR3 is built from 16 residues. Germline CDR1 is SGHVS and CDR2 is FQNEAQ. The germline V and J ends were trimmed by 4 bases and 2 bases, with 17 bases remaining between them. CDR3 bases: TGTGCCAGCAGCTCCCGGAAATCGCCTGTCAACTATGGCTACACCTTC. This gives the protein CASSSRKSPVNYGYTF.

The gene calls are TRBV9 and TRBJ1-3; 8 bases line up with TRBD1. J lost 8 bases, V lost 0 bases, and 7 bases had no gene match. Germline CDR1 SGDLS, CDR2 YYNGEE. The CDR3 spans 15 residues. The CDR3 nucleotides read TGTGCCAGCAGCGTAGGTTTCAGGGGGCTAGACACCATATATTTT. This encodes CASSVGFRGLDTIYF.

The chain uses TRBV4-1 and TRBJ1-1, with 12 bases aligning to TRBD1. Germline V lookup: CDR1 MGHRA, CDR2 YSYEKL. CDR3 length: 15 residues. V trimming: 7 bases; J trimming: 0 bases; junction bases outside the gene matches: 3. CDR3 coding DNA: TGCGCCAGCACTAGGGACAGGGGGCTGAACACTGAAGCTTTCTTT. This codes for CASTRDRGLNTEAFF.

By sample share, this clone is medium-sized. This sequence joins TRBV18 and TRBJ1-2; TRBD1 matches 8 bases. Germline V gene lookup returns CDR1 KGHSH and CDR2 LQKENI. This CDR3 contains 15 residues. V was pared by 3 bases and J by 6 bases, with 9 bases of the junction left unmatched. The CDR3 is CASSPPTGVLDGYTF. The CDR3 nucleotides read TGTGCCAGCTCACCTCCGACAGGGGTATTGGATGGCTACACCTTC.

J is TRBJ2-1 and V is TRBV7-9, with D unresolved. The CDR3 runs to 11 residues. Germline-derived CDR1 and CDR2 are SEHNR and FQNEAQ (reference sequence). Trimming shortened V by 5 bases and J by 6 bases, and 5 bases separated the two germline ends. The CDR3 DNA reads TGTGCCAGCAGCCACACCAATGAGCAGTTCTTC. Translated, it gives CASSHTNEQFF.

The chain has TRBV6-5 and TRBJ2-4; unclear D gene. CDR1 and CDR2 from the germline V gene are MNHEY and SVGAGI. V lost 5 bases and J lost 0, with 8 bases in between. CDR3 length: 14 amino acids. The CDR3 DNA reads as TGTGCCAGCAGTCACCGACTAGCCAAAAACATTCAGTACTTC. Translating gives CASSHRLAKNIQYF.

The chain has TRBV19 and TRBJ1-5; D is unresolved. This CDR3 is built from 13 residues. CDR1 and CDR2 from the germline V gene are LNHDA and SQIVND (reference sequence). The V end lost 1 base, the J end lost 11 bases, and 12 bases lay between the germline ends. The CDR3: CASSIVTSRAQHF. The DNA of the CDR3 is TGTGCCAGTAGTATAGTCACCTCAAGGGCCCAGCATTTT.

The chain links TRBV4-3 to TRBJ2-5, with D unclear. The CDR3 runs 14 residues. The germline CDR1 and CDR2 sequences are LGHNA and YSLEER. V gave up 0 bases and J gave up 0 bases, with 5 bases separating them. Here the CDR3 reads CASSQDFYQETQYF. CDR3 sequence (DNA): TGCGCCAGCAGCCAAGATTTCTACCAAGAGACCCAGTACTTC.

This clone came up a few times. This chain uses TRBV6-2 or TRBV6-3 with TRBJ1-6, with TRBD1 matching over 7 bases. The junction had 10 bases not matched to a gene; V was cut back by 4 bases and J by 7 bases. The CDR3 is 16 amino acids. Per germline, CDR1 MNHEY and CDR2 SVGEGT. CDR3 sequence reads: CASSFLYRGRNSPLHF. The CDR3, as DNA: TGTGCCAGCAGTTTTTTGTACAGGGGTAGAAATTCACCCCTCCACTTT.

This clone turned up a few times. The chain links TRBV6-2 or TRBV6-3 to TRBJ1-5; 8 nucleotides align to TRBD1. CDR3 length: 16 residues. Germline V gives CDR1 MNHEY, CDR2 SVGEGT. J gave up 4 bases and V 0 bases, and 5 bases lay outside the gene matches. CDR3 residues: CASSYSPDRVNQPQHF. CDR3 sequence (DNA): TGTGCCAGCAGTTACTCTCCGGACAGGGTGAATCAGCCCCAGCATTTT.

The V call is TRBV6-4, the J call TRBJ2-7, with 8 positions matching TRBD1. Trimming at V came to 2 bases and at J to 6 bases, leaving 6 bases not matched to a gene. CDR1 and CDR2 (germline): MRHNA, SNTAGT. The CDR3 spans 14 residues. Here the CDR3 reads CASSDGGDRGEQYF. The CDR3 coding sequence is TGTGCCAGCAGTGACGGAGGTGACAGGGGCGAGCAGTACTTC.

The gene calls are TRBV9 and TRBJ2-2; D is ambiguous. The CDR3 spans 16 residues. Germline V lookup: CDR1 SGDLS, CDR2 YYNGEE. V was trimmed by 0 bases and J by 2 bases, leaving 11 bases between them. The CDR3 region is CASSVVGSINTGELFF. The CDR3 nucleotides are TGTGCCAGCAGCGTAGTCGGCAGCATCAACACCGGGGAGCTGTTTTTT.